This is a list of T cell receptor beta chains from one sample in a study of lymphopenia after photon versus proton radiotherapy. Profiled with immunoSEQ multiplex PCR; TCRdb holds only in-frame clones, not every one. In the table there are about 18,000 clones, under 95% of which are singletons. Sample: peripheral blood, taken from a patient treated with photon-based radiotherapy. These TCRs come from a woman between 35 and 50 years old with cholangiocarcinoma. Each CDR3 is given with its conserved first and last residue.

j_gene | v_gene | CDR3aa
TRBJ2-3 | TRBV19 | CASSMTDRGFADTQYF
TRBJ2-5 | TRBV9 | CASSATGQGQETQYF
TRBJ2-1 | TRBV4-1 | CASSQGAGPYNEQFF
TRBJ1-2 | TRBV7-9 | CASSPQGAPGSYGYTF
TRBJ2-7 | TRBV5-4 | CASSLDGTLSYEQYF
TRBJ2-1 | TRBV2 | CASSLGAGGYNEQFF
TRBJ1-1 | TRBV19 | CASSKFNTEAFF
TRBJ1-5 | TRBV4-1 | CASSLHGSNSNQPQHF
TRBJ2-7 | TRBV28 | CASSLRGGGHYEQYF
TRBJ2-1 | TRBV6-1 | CASISDRATRNEQFF
TRBJ1-2 | TRBV28 | CASSSPPGGAGYGYTF
TRBJ2-5 | TRBV18 | CASSPGLAGDGETQYF
TRBJ1-2 | TRBV14 | CASSSGTAYGYTF
TRBJ1-4 | TRBV10-2 | CASRGVNEKLFF
TRBJ2-4 | TRBV28 | CASSQEPRTLAKNIQYF
TRBJ2-3 | TRBV2 | CASTLSTDTQYF
TRBJ1-2 | TRBV10-3 | CAISESATGVGYTF
TRBJ2-1 | TRBV5-8 | CASSLERGKNYNEQFF
TRBJ2-2 | TRBV9 | CASSPRTTPGGELFF
TRBJ2-7 | TRBV28 | CASSLLSIRTYEQYF
TRBJ1-5 | TRBV19 | CASTRRNNQPQHF
TRBJ2-1 | TRBV11-3 | CASSRKDSGGRGEQFF
TRBJ1-2 | TRBV29-1 | CSAQNPGGIESGYTF
TRBJ2-5 | TRBV27 | CASSLSPDKRETQYF
TRBJ2-7 | TRBV28 | CASRGQAMEYF
TRBJ2-2 | TRBV5-6 | CASSPGTGPFTGELFF
TRBJ2-5 | TRBV28 | CASSLGGTQYF
TRBJ1-2 | TRBV5-5 | CASSMTGFGYTF
TRBJ1-1 | TRBV30 | CAWSRGTPTVNTEAFF
TRBJ2-7 | TRBV28 | CASSAPNRAYEQYF
TRBJ2-2 | TRBV13 | CASSLGRGPTGELFF
TRBJ1-2 | TRBV27 | CASSFRENYGYTF
TRBJ2-1 | TRBV19 | CASSTGGVSYNEQFF
TRBJ1-1 | TRBV27 | CASSLSRGQINTEAFF
TRBJ2-1 | TRBV7-2 | CASSLPTFSGRMNEQFF
TRBJ2-1 | TRBV7-9 | CASSPPGVGNNEQFF
TRBJ2-5 | TRBV20-1 | CSARPQETQYF
TRBJ2-1 | TRBV10-2 | CASIGQGAVYNEQFF
TRBJ2-2 | TRBV6-1 | CASRVGGSGTGELFF
TRBJ1-5 | TRBV28 | CASSPPRGLNQPQHF
TRBJ1-1 | TRBV4-1 | CASRGVTMNTEAFF
TRBJ1-1 | TRBV2 | CASRGTGRGTTEAFF
TRBJ1-5 | TRBV7-3 | CASSSDRDQPQHF
TRBJ1-1 | TRBV4-3 | CASSQGRVTTEAFF
TRBJ2-7 | TRBV6-5 | CASSYNKGLNEQYF
TRBJ2-1 | TRBV27 | CASSSGNNEQFF
TRBJ1-5 | TRBV28 | CASTRRERPQHF
TRBJ2-6 | TRBV11-3 | CASSSGQPGANVLTF
TRBJ1-1 | TRBV7-8 | CASSLPPKGENTEAFF
TRBJ1-6 | TRBV30 | CAWSVKQGRGSPLHF
TRBJ1-1 | TRBV6-1 | CASSEVPRVDTEAFF
TRBJ1-6 | TRBV7-2 | CASSSPGYSPLHF
TRBJ2-7 | TRBV10-1 | CASSTGGSIYEQYF
TRBJ2-3 | TRBV9 | CASSDLAGGSTDTQYF
TRBJ1-1 | TRBV27 | CASSLGSRNTEAFF